What follows are 27 T cell receptor beta chains derived from one specimen sequenced in a study of control samples from healthy donors and cancer patients. Profiling relied on immunoSEQ multiplex PCR, and the TCRdb table lists in-frame clones only, not all of them. Among some 94,000 clones listed, roughly 91% were seen once. Sample: PBMCs. These receptors were taken from a woman between 45 and 60 years old with colorectal cancer.

The V call is TRBV5-1, the J call TRBJ1-3, with 7 positions matching TRBD1. The CDR3 runs 16 residues. CDR1 is SGHRS and CDR2 is YFSETQ in the germline V gene. Unmatched junction bases numbered 5, after V lost 2 bases and J lost 0 bases. DNA for the CDR3: TGCGCCAGCAGCTTCGGGGGACAGAACTCTGGAAACACCATATATTTT. This translates into CASSFGGQNSGNTIYF. The full variable domain, completed using reference TRBV5-1 and TRBJ1-3, is KAGVTQTPRYLIKTRGQQVTLSCSPISGHRSVSWYQQTPGQGLQFLFEYFSETQRNKGNFPGRFSGRQFSNSRSEMNVSTLELGDSALYLCASSFGGQNSGNTIYFGEGSWLTVV.

The rearrangement joins TRBV27 to TRBJ1-5; the match to TRBD1 covers 9 bases. J gave up 4 bases and V 7 bases, and 5 bases lay outside the gene matches. CDR1 is MNHEY and CDR2 is SMNVEV in the germline V gene (reference sequence). The CDR3 spans 14 residues. The CDR3 nucleotides are TGTGCCAGCATGCTGACAGGGGGGAATCAGCCCCAGCATTTT. It yields the protein CASMLTGGNQPQHF.

The chain carries TRBV28 and TRBJ1-2, with a weak D call TRBD1 (5 bases). The CDR3 length is 12 residues. V lost 6 bases and J 8 bases, leaving 13 bases between the germline ends. In germline, CDR1 is MDHEN, CDR2 SYDVKM. This CDR3 is CASRSGTGGYTF. CDR3 DNA sequence: TGTGCCAGCAGGTCCGGGACTGGAGGCTACACCTTC.

This sequence joins TRBV19 and TRBJ1-3; D unclear. The ends were cut back, 6 bases at V and 0 bases at J, with 18 bases in the middle. CDR3 length equals 17 residues. CDR1 is LNHDA, CDR2 SQIVND, per germline (reference sequence). CDR3 region: CASSPLPWSNSGNTIYF. The CDR3 nucleotides read TGTGCCAGTAGCCCTCTCCCTTGGAGTAACTCTGGAAACACCATATATTTT.

This chain uses TRBV9 with TRBJ1-2, with a tentative D call TRBD1 (5 bases). V was pared by 0 bases and J by 1 base, with 10 bases between. The CDR3 sequence is 15 residues long. The germline CDR1 and CDR2 sequences are SGDLS and YYNGEE. The CDR3 DNA is TGTGCCAGCAGCGTAGCCGTCGGGGGTAACTATGGCTACACCTTC. Translation: CASSVAVGGNYGYTF. Looking up the rest from reference TRBV9 and TRBJ1-2 gives the full variable domain: DSGVTQTPKHLITATGQRVTLRCSPRSGDLSVYWYQQSLDQGLQFLIQYYNGEERAKGNILERFSAQQFPDLHSELNLSSLELGDSALYFCASSVAVGGNYGYTFGSGTRLTVV.

This sequence joins TRBV5-6 and TRBJ2-2, with 8 bases lining up with TRBD1. Germline assignment: CDR1 SGHDT and CDR2 YYEEEE. The CDR3 sequence is 16 residues long. V dropped 3 bases and J dropped 3; count of bases not matched to a gene: 7. The CDR3 region has the DNA TGTGCCAGCAGCTGGGCGGACAGGGATTACACCGGGGAGCTGTTTTTT. Protein: CASSWADRDYTGELFF.

The chain is built from TRBV18 and TRBJ1-6, with D possibly being TRBD1 (5 bases). This CDR3 contains 15 residues. V lost 1 base to trimming and J lost 10 bases, with 14 bases between them. CDR1 KGHSH and CDR2 LQKENI come from the germline V gene. The CDR3 sequence: CASSPLGDSRSPLHF. In DNA, the CDR3 is TGTGCCAGCTCACCACTTGGGGACTCTAGATCACCCCTCCACTTT. Complete variable domain (other parts from reference TRBV18 and TRBJ1-6): NAGVMQNPRHLVRRRGQEARLRCSPMKGHSHVYWYRQLPEEGLKFMVYLQKENIIDESGMPKERFSAEFPKEGPSILRIQQVVRGDSAAYFCASSPLGDSRSPLHFGNGTRLTVT.

V is TRBV6-5 and J is TRBJ1-5; 8 bases fit TRBD1. The CDR3 runs to 14 residues. Germline CDR1 MNHEY, CDR2 SVGAGI. With 5 bases clipped from V and 6 bases from J, the junction kept 6 bases outside the gene matches. Here the CDR3 DNA reads TGTGCCAGCAGTCGCGCAGGGGGCGGTCAGCCCCAGCATTTT. Its protein product is CASSRAGGGQPQHF.

The chain is built from TRBV6-1 and TRBJ1-1, with D perhaps TRBD1 (5 bases). Germline V gene sequence: CDR1 MNHNS, CDR2 SASEGT. Between the trimmed V and J ends, which lost 3 bases and 5 bases, there was a span of 19 bases. This CDR3 has 16 amino acids. CDR3 protein: CASSDPHGGILTEAFF. The CDR3 nucleotides are TGTGCCAGCAGTGACCCCCACGGGGGGATTTTAACTGAAGCTTTCTTT.

This chain links TRBV7-2 with TRBJ2-2; a weak D match, TRBD2 (5 bases). Germline CDR1 reads SGHTA; CDR2 reads FQGNSA. The CDR3 length is 15 residues. The V gene lost 5 bases and the J gene lost 4 bases, with 14 bases spanning the gap. The CDR3 loop is CASSLGSVRTGELFF. Written as DNA, the CDR3 is TGTGCCAGCAGCCTGGGTAGCGTTCGCACCGGGGAGCTGTTTTTT.

This clone has just one count. The chain recombines TRBV4-1 with TRBJ1-3; D is perhaps TRBD1 (6 bases). Germline lookup yields CDR1 MGHRA and CDR2 YSYEKL. The CDR3 is made up of 15 amino acids. Trimming removed 0 bases at V and 2 bases at J, with 8 bases between. The CDR3 region has the DNA TGCGCCAGCAGCCAAGACAGGGGAGCTGGAAACACCATATATTTT. Protein product: CASSQDRGAGNTIYF.

This chain connects TRBV4-3 to TRBJ2-5; 10 bases align to TRBD2. The V segment lost 0 bases and the J segment 6 bases; nucleotides outside the gene matches: 7. Germline CDR1 is LGHNA and CDR2 is YSLEER. This CDR3 has 16 residues. CDR3: CASSQDGQRGGKTQYF. Here the CDR3 DNA reads TGCGCCAGCAGCCAAGATGGCCAGCGGGGGGGAAAGACCCAGTACTTC.

The chain links TRBV7-2 to TRBJ2-3, with D perhaps matching TRBD2 (5 bases). Trimming removed 5 bases at V and 7 bases at J, with 19 bases between. This CDR3 has 15 amino acids. CDR1 SGHTA and CDR2 FQGNSA come from the germline V gene. In nucleotides, the CDR3 is TGTGCCAGCAGCCCGTTATTTGGGAGCGGATATACGCAGTATTTT. Protein sequence: CASSPLFGSGYTQYF.

The genes are TRBV21-1 and TRBJ2-7; the D call in the table, TRBD1, was not verified against the DNA. TRBV21-1 is noted as a pseudogene. This CDR3 has 13 amino acids. The CDR3 loop is CASSGRQGYEQYV. The CDR3 DNA is TGTGCCAGCAGCGGCCGACAGGGTTACGAGCAGTACGTC.

This chain connects TRBV7-8 to TRBJ2-3; a possible D gene is TRBD2 (6 bases). The CDR3 length is 19 residues. The ends were cut back, 4 bases at V and 0 bases at J, with 23 bases in the middle. CDR1 and CDR2 (germline): SGHVS, FQNEAQ. The CDR3 here is CASSSPRRDHITSTDTQYF. CDR3 bases: TGTGCCAGCAGCTCCCCGAGGAGGGATCATATTACTAGCACAGATACGCAGTATTTT.

The chain recombines TRBV28 with TRBJ1-1, with a weak D call TRBD1 (6 bases). This CDR3 is 17 amino acids long. The germline V and J ends were trimmed by 10 bases and 1 base, with 25 bases remaining between them. Germline CDR1 MDHEN, CDR2 SYDVKM. The CDR3 region is CATHALQGRHGNTEAFF. CDR3 nucleotide sequence: TGTGCCACCCATGCCCTGCAGGGGCGCCATGGGAACACTGAAGCTTTCTTT.

This clone was counted a single time. This sequence joins TRBV25-1 and TRBJ1-1; D not certain. V shed 3 bases and J shed 1 base, with 12 bases lying between them. Germline CDR1 and CDR2: MGHDK and SYGVNS. The CDR3 consists of 15 residues. Here the CDR3 reads CASSDVSSTNTEAFF. CDR3 DNA: TGTGCCAGCAGTGATGTGAGCTCAACGAACACTGAAGCTTTCTTT.

V is TRBV7-3 and J is TRBJ1-1; D call uncertain. Trimming left V 0 bases short and J 4 bases short, with 6 bases between. From germline, CDR1 is SGHTA and CDR2 FQGTGA. The CDR3 totals 13 residues. DNA of the CDR3: TGTGCCAGCAGCTTAACAACGAGCACTGAAGCTTTCTTT. Translating it yields CASSLTTSTEAFF.

The chain links TRBV6-5 to TRBJ2-1; D is unclear. CDR3 length: 15 residues. The V and J ends lost 4 bases and 2 bases respectively, with 12 bases between them. The germline gives CDR1 MNHEY, CDR2 SVGAGI. CDR3 amino acids: CASSSDRWTYNEQFF. CDR3 in DNA: TGTGCCAGCAGTTCGGACCGGTGGACCTACAATGAGCAGTTCTTC.

The chain employs TRBV5-1 and TRBJ1-4; 7 nucleotides agree with TRBD1. CDR3 size: 13 residues. The germline CDR1 and CDR2 sequences are SGHRS and YFSETQ. J gave up 8 bases and V 5 bases, and 6 bases lay outside the gene matches. The CDR3 coding sequence is TGCGCCAGCAGGGGGGACAGCGAGGAAAAACTGTTTTTT. This sequence encodes CASRGDSEEKLFF.

A single count supports this clone. This chain connects TRBV7-2 to TRBJ2-1; D gene unclear. This CDR3 is 15 amino acids long. Germline CDR1 SGHTA, CDR2 FQGNSA. V dropped 3 bases and J dropped 0 bases, with 9 bases sitting between them. CDR3 sequence (DNA): TGTGCCAGCAGCTTGGCCGGAAGCTCCTACAATGAGCAGTTCTTC. It yields the protein CASSLAGSSYNEQFF. The full variable domain, rest sourced from reference TRBV7-2 and TRBJ2-1, is GAGVSQSPSNKVTEKGKDVELRCDPISGHTALYWYRQSLGQGLEFLIYFQGNSAPDKSGLPSDRFSAERTGGSVSTLTIQRTQQEDSAVYLCASSLAGSSYNEQFFGPGTRLTVL.

The rearrangement joins TRBV5-1 to TRBJ1-2, with 9 bases that match TRBD1. CDR3 length: 12 amino acids. The germline CDR1 and CDR2 sequences are SGHRS and YFSETQ. With 4 bases clipped from V and 6 bases from J, the junction kept 1 base outside the gene matches. Here the CDR3 reads CASSGDRDGYTF. The CDR3 DNA reads as TGCGCCAGCAGCGGGGACAGGGATGGCTACACCTTC.

The V call is TRBV10-3, the J call TRBJ2-2; D is ambiguous. V was pared by 2 bases and J by 1 base, with 5 bases between. The CDR3 is 14 residues long. Per the germline V gene, CDR1 is ENHRY and CDR2 is SYGVKD. CDR3 sequence: CAISEDLNTGELFF. The CDR3 coding sequence is TGTGCCATCAGTGAGGATTTGAACACCGGGGAGCTGTTTTTT.

This clone was seen more than once but under ten times. The rearrangement uses TRBV10-3 and TRBJ2-3; D may correspond to TRBD1 or TRBD2 (5 bases each). Germline values: CDR1 ENHRY, CDR2 SYGVKD. The CDR3 is made up of 14 amino acids. The V end lost 1 base, the J end lost 6 bases, and 11 bases lay between the germline ends. CDR3 sequence reads: CAISEYGAQDTQYF. As DNA, the CDR3 is TGTGCCATCAGTGAGTACGGGGCTCAGGATACGCAGTATTTT.

This rearrangement joins TRBV28 to TRBJ1-2, with 7 nucleotides matching TRBD1. From germline, CDR1 is MDHEN and CDR2 SYDVKM. The CDR3 length is 15 residues. The junction had 9 bases not matched to a gene; V was cut back by 3 bases and J by 5 bases. The CDR3 reads CASSFTDRDLYGYTF. The CDR3, as DNA: TGTGCCAGCAGTTTCACAGACAGGGACCTATATGGCTACACCTTC.

The V call is TRBV19, the J call TRBJ1-1; no clear D gene. V lost 6 bases and J lost 1, with 12 bases in between. The CDR3 length is 14 residues. Germline V gene sequence: CDR1 LNHDA, CDR2 SQIVND (reference sequence). The CDR3 loop reads CASRVTTENTEAFF. In DNA, the CDR3 is TGTGCCAGTAGGGTGACAACCGAGAACACTGAAGCTTTCTTT.

The rearrangement joins TRBV28 to TRBJ2-1; 7 positions agree with TRBD2. Losses at the gene ends were 3 bases for V and 0 bases for J; bases not matched to a gene: 5. The CDR3 extends over 16 amino acids. Germline-derived CDR1 and CDR2 are MDHEN and SYDVKM. CDR3 sequence reads: CASSLGGVSSYNEQFF. The CDR3 nucleotides are TGTGCCAGCAGTTTGGGGGGGGTTAGCTCCTACAATGAGCAGTTCTTC. Variable domain in full (rest from reference TRBV28 and TRBJ2-1): DVKVTQSSRYLVKRTGEKVFLECVQDMDHENMFWYRQDPGLGLRLIYFSYDVKMKEKGDIPEGYSVSREKKERFSLILESASTNQTSMYLCASSLGGVSSYNEQFFGPGTRLTVL.